These 21 T cell receptor beta chains came from one sample sequenced in a study of cytomegalovirus exposure and HLA in healthy donors. Amplification used 60 Vbeta primers and 13 Jbeta primers. TCRdb keeps only in-frame clones here, not all; method: immunoSEQ multiplex PCR. The table records over 150,000 clones, roughly 84% of them present only once. The sequenced material came from PBMCs. Receptor source: a girl under 10 years old in good health and CMV-seropositive.

The rearrangement joins TRBV21-1 to TRBJ1-1. TRBV21-1 is a documented pseudogene. The CDR3 length is 13 residues. CDR3 in amino acids: CANHEGMNTEAFF. The CDR3 nucleotides are TGTGCCAACCACGAGGGCATGAACACTGAAGCTTTCTTT.

This clone was seen at least ten times. The chain employs TRBV7-9 and TRBJ2-7; 8 positions agree with TRBD2. Germline trimming cut 5 bases from V and 5 bases from J; bases unmatched to any gene: 8. CDR3 length: 14 amino acids. Germline values: CDR1 SEHNR, CDR2 FQNEAQ (reference sequence). In DNA form, the CDR3 reads TGTGCCAGCAGCCACGGACTAGCCAACCACGAGCAGTACTTC. Protein product: CASSHGLANHEQYF. The full variable domain, completed using reference TRBV7-9 and TRBJ2-7, is DTGVSQNPRHKITKRGQNVTFRCDPISEHNRLYWYRQTLGQGPEFLTYFQNEAQLEKSRLLSDRFSAERPKGSFSTLEIQRTEQGDSAMYLCASSHGLANHEQYFGPGTRLTVT.

The V gene is TRBV5-6, the J gene TRBJ1-2; a possible D gene is TRBD1 (6 bases). V was pared by 4 bases and J by 2 bases, with 9 bases between. Germline V gives CDR1 SGHDT, CDR2 YYEEEE. This CDR3 comprises 13 residues. This CDR3 is CASSVTGNYGYTF. The CDR3 coding sequence is TGTGCCAGCAGCGTGACAGGCAACTATGGCTACACCTTC.

The rearrangement links TRBV28 to TRBJ2-7; no clear D gene. The CDR3 runs 13 residues. Germline V gene data show CDR1 as MDHEN and CDR2 as SYDVKM. Trimming left V 8 bases short and J 3 bases short, with 14 bases between. The CDR3 protein is CASAPIKNYEQYF. DNA of the CDR3: TGTGCCAGCGCTCCTATTAAAAACTACGAGCAGTACTTC.

The rearrangement joins TRBV6-5 to TRBJ2-5; 7 bases agree with TRBD1. V lost 3 bases to trimming and J lost 1 base; unmatched junction nucleotides: 5. CDR1 and CDR2 (germline): MNHEY, SVGAGI. The length of the CDR3 is 15 residues. The CDR3: CASSYRDRAQETQYF. The CDR3 DNA is TGTGCCAGCAGTTATCGCGACAGGGCCCAAGAGACCCAGTACTTC.

This sequence joins TRBV27 and TRBJ1-4, with 11 bases identical to TRBD1. Germline V gene lookup returns CDR1 MNHEY and CDR2 SMNVEV (reference sequence). The trim removed 5 bases at V and 10 bases at J, leaving 9 bases unmatched. The CDR3 has 15 residues. DNA of the CDR3: TGTGCCAGCAGTCCTGGGACAGGGGGGGTGGGAAAACTGTTTTTT. Amino acids: CASSPGTGGVGKLFF.

The chain joins TRBV18 to TRBJ2-4; TRBD2 agrees at 9 bases. Germline V gives CDR1 KGHSH, CDR2 LQKENI. V trimming: 2 bases; J trimming: 10 bases; junction bases outside the gene matches: 6. This CDR3 contains 14 residues. The DNA of the CDR3 is TGTGCCAGCTCACCAGAGCGGGAGGCTCTTATTCAGTACTTC. This encodes CASSPEREALIQYF.

V is TRBV5-1 and J is TRBJ2-5; no definite D call. The CDR3 has 14 residues. Germline V CDR1 and CDR2: SGHRS, YFSETQ. Trimming removed 0 bases from V and 1 base from J, with 7 bases in between. CDR3: CASSLAEIQETQYF. CDR3 nucleotides: TGCGCCAGCAGCTTGGCGGAGATCCAAGAGACCCAGTACTTC.

This chain links TRBV28 with TRBJ1-2; weak D call: TRBD1 (6 bases). The CDR3 consists of 14 residues. Germline V gene data show CDR1 as MDHEN and CDR2 as SYDVKM. Trimming cost V 3 bases and J 8 bases, with 16 bases left between them. DNA for the CDR3: TGTGCCAGCAGTTTGCGACAGGAGGCGAGGGGCTACACCTTC. Encoded protein: CASSLRQEARGYTF.

This rearrangement joins TRBV2 to TRBJ1-2, with D uncertain. The V and J ends lost 8 bases and 7 bases respectively, with 17 bases between them. This CDR3 is built from 13 residues. Germline V gives CDR1 SNHLY, CDR2 FYNNEI. CDR3 region: CASLRSPTFGYTF. The CDR3, as DNA: TGTGCCAGCCTCAGGTCTCCCACCTTTGGCTACACCTTC.

V and J are TRBV1 and TRBJ2-3; TRBD2, as called in the table, went unchecked against the DNA. TRBV1 is tagged as a pseudogene. The CDR3 loop spans 21 amino acids. The CDR3 DNA is TGCACCAGCAGCCAAGACCGCTCAACTAGCGGGAGGTCACTTTGGGCAGATACGCAGTATTTT. It codes for CTSSQDRSTSGRSLWADTQYF.

This sequence joins TRBV19 and TRBJ2-3; a weak D match, TRBD2 (5 bases). CDR1 LNHDA and CDR2 SQIVND come from the germline V gene (reference sequence). V was clipped by 11 bases and J by 0 bases, with 12 bases between them. This CDR3 has 13 amino acids. The CDR3 sequence is CAGECSSTDTQYF. CDR3 coding DNA: TGTGCCGGGGAGTGCTCGAGCACAGATACGCAGTATTTT.

This rearrangement joins TRBV7-3 to TRBJ1-1; possible D gene TRBD1, 6 bases. CDR1 SGHTA and CDR2 FQGTGA come from the germline V gene. The V gene lost 5 bases and the J gene lost 1 base, with 11 bases spanning the gap. This CDR3 is built from 14 residues. For the CDR3, the DNA is TGTGCCAGCAGCGAGACAGGAGGGAACACTGAAGCTTTCTTT. Amino acid sequence: CASSETGGNTEAFF.

The chain couples TRBV28 to TRBJ2-2; perhaps TRBD1 as D (5 bases). CDR1 and CDR2 from the germline V gene are MDHEN and SYDVKM. The V end lost 3 bases, the J end lost 3 bases, and 8 bases lay between the germline ends. The CDR3 extends over 14 amino acids. The chain's CDR3 is CASSFIGDTGELFF. DNA of the CDR3: TGTGCCAGCAGTTTTATAGGGGACACCGGGGAGCTGTTTTTT.

The chain has TRBV7-2 and TRBJ2-1, with 9 bases fitting TRBD2. Trimming at V came to 5 bases and at J to 7 bases, leaving 9 bases not matched to a gene. The germline gives CDR1 SGHTA, CDR2 FQGNSA. The CDR3 is 15 amino acids. The CDR3 sequence is CASSQTSGWANEQFF. CDR3 bases: TGTGCCAGCAGCCAGACTAGCGGTTGGGCGAATGAGCAGTTCTTC.

The chain employs TRBV6-5 and TRBJ2-1; 7 bases are a match to TRBD1. Germline V gene lookup returns CDR1 MNHEY and CDR2 SVGAGI. This CDR3 is 14 amino acids long. With 4 bases clipped from V and 6 bases from J, the junction kept 6 bases outside the gene matches. For the CDR3, the DNA is TGTGCCAGCAGTTTACAGGGGTACGGCAATGAGCAGTTCTTC. It is translated as CASSLQGYGNEQFF.

J is TRBJ2-1 and V is TRBV6-6; unclear D gene. The CDR3 has 15 amino acids. CDR1 and CDR2 from the germline V gene are MNHNY and SVGAGI (reference sequence). V lost 0 bases, J lost 4 bases, and 10 bases lay in between. CDR3 DNA: TGTGCCAGCAGTTACTCGATCTACGCGTACAATGAGCAGTTCTTC. Residues: CASSYSIYAYNEQFF.

This clone has only one observation. The chain has TRBV6-1 and TRBJ2-7; 12 nucleotides agree with TRBD2. This CDR3 region has 15 residues. V lost 5 bases and J lost 4; bases outside the gene matches: 6. The germline CDR1 and CDR2 sequences are MNHNS and SASEGT. CDR3 amino acids: CASSSLAGGRYEQYF. The CDR3 bases are TGTGCCAGCAGTTCCCTAGCGGGAGGGAGGTACGAGCAGTACTTC.

In its sample, this clone was seen a few times. The chain combines TRBV19 with TRBJ1-1; the match to TRBD1 covers 8 bases. Germline CDR1 LNHDA, CDR2 SQIVND (reference sequence). V gave up 6 bases and J gave up 10 bases; unmatched junction bases: 13. The CDR3 has 14 amino acids. This chain's CDR3 is CASSRGQAAYGAFF. The CDR3 DNA follows: TGTGCCAGTAGCCGGGGACAGGCCGCTTACGGAGCTTTCTTT.

The rearrangement uses TRBV6-5 and TRBJ2-5, with 10 positions matching TRBD1. CDR1 MNHEY and CDR2 SVGAGI come from the germline V gene. This CDR3 has 15 residues. With V trimmed by 6 bases and J by 0 bases, 4 bases remained unmatched. DNA of the CDR3: TGTGCCAGCAGGGACAGGGGGAAGTACCAAGAGACCCAGTACTTC. Protein: CASRDRGKYQETQYF.

The rearrangement joins TRBV12-5 to TRBJ1-4, with a weak D call TRBD1 (5 bases). CDR3 length: 16 residues. Germline V gene sequence: CDR1 LGHNT, CDR2 FRNRAP. Trimming took 0 bases from V and 4 from J, leaving 12 bases between them. The CDR3 loop is CASGLVFDSNNEKLFF. CDR3 DNA: TGTGCTAGTGGTTTGGTATTCGACAGCAATAATGAAAAACTGTTTTTT.